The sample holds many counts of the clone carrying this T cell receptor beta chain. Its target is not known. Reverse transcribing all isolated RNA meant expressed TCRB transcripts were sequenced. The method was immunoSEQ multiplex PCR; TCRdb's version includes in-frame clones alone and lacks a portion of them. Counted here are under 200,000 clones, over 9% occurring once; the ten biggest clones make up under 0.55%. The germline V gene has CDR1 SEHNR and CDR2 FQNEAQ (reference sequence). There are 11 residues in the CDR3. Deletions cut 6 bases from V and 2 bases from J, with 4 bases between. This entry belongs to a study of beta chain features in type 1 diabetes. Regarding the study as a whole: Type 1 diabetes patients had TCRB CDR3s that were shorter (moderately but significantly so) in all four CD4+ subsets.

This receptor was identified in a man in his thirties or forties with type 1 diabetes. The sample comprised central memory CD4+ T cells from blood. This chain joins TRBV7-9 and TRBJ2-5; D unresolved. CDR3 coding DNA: TGTGCCAGCAGTTATCAAGAGACCCAGTACTTC. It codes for CASSYQETQYF.